Each of the 15 T cell receptor beta chains below was sequenced from the same sample in a study of vaccination and CD4 T cells after COVID-19. No antigen has been assigned to these receptors. As to treatment: roughly nine-day PBMC culture with coronavirus spike peptide pools or control peptides (ViraFEST assay). Pre-COVID-19 pandemic sampling (2011-2018) yielded the unexposed donor's CD4+ T cells. The Oncomine TCR Beta short-read assay sequenced DNA from cultured CD4+ T cells. TCRdb processed the PCR reads anew with MiXCR; each CDR3 protein has one entry. The data contain roughly 6,900 distinct CDR3 sequences, over 20% of them singletons. The sequenced sample was CD4+ T cells from blood, cultured in vitro. These receptors all stem from a human donor in good health.

The rearrangement uses TRBV9 and TRBJ2-7; D gene ambiguous. The V gene's germline CDR1 is SGDLS and CDR2 YYNGEE. The CDR3 is made up of 14 amino acids. Trimming took 3 bases from V and 3 from J, leaving 13 bases between them. The CDR3 loop is CASSGPEPNYEQYF. DNA for the CDR3: TGTGCCAGCAGCGGCCCCGAACCAAACTACGAGCAGTACTTC.

In this sample, this clonotype turned up a few times. This chain's CDR3 is CASSDPGSKGNTQYF. CDR3 bases: TGTGCCAGCAGTGACCCCGGATCTAAGGGAAATACGCAGTATTTT. The V and J genes are TRBV25-1 and TRBJ2-3; D not certain. This CDR3 is built from 15 residues. V lost 3 bases and J 7 bases, leaving 17 bases between the germline ends. Germline CDR1 is MGHDK and CDR2 is SYGVNS.

This clonotype was seen more than once but under ten times. This chain connects TRBV6-1 to TRBJ2-7; 7 nucleotides match TRBD1. V lost 5 bases and J lost 2; bases outside the gene matches: 6. CDR3 length: 14 residues. The V gene's germline CDR1 is MNHNS and CDR2 SASEGT. DNA for the CDR3: TGTGCCAGCAGTACCTGGACAGGAACCTACGAGCAGTACTTC. Protein: CASSTWTGTYEQYF.

This clonotype appeared once. It may be a read error: a sequence one base away is much more abundant. V and J are TRBV6-5 and TRBJ1-2; the D gene is possibly TRBD1 (6 bases). CDR3 length equals 14 residues. Trimming pared 1 base from V and 12 bases from J, leaving 18 bases between. Germline CDR1 reads MNHEY; CDR2 reads SVGAGI. The CDR3 loop reads CASSYFGQGKGHTF. The CDR3 region has the DNA TGTGCCAGCAGTTACTTTGGGCAGGGGAAAGGCCACACCTTC.

The chain is built from TRBV18 and TRBJ1-1; no clear D. The CDR3 has 12 residues. CDR1 is KGHSH and CDR2 is LQKENI in the germline V gene. V was shortened by 8 bases and J by 3 bases, with 10 bases between the two germline ends. The CDR3 loop is CASRWEYTEAFF. DNA for the CDR3: TGTGCCAGCAGGTGGGAGTACACTGAAGCTTTCTTT.

The V call is TRBV10-1, the J call TRBJ2-7; D remains ambiguous. V lost 3 bases and J 2 bases, leaving 8 bases between the germline ends. This CDR3 region has 13 residues. Looked up from germline, CDR1 is WNHNN and CDR2 is SYGVQD (reference sequence). The CDR3, as DNA: TGCGCCAGCAGTGACTTTGGGACCTACGAGCAGTACTTC. Its translation: CASSDFGTYEQYF.

The chain couples TRBV6-4 to TRBJ2-2, with D possibly matching TRBD2 (6 bases). V was shortened by 4 bases and J by 3 bases, with 6 bases between the two germline ends. CDR1 and CDR2 from the germline V gene are MRHNA and SNTAGT. There are 13 residues in the CDR3. This CDR3 reads CASSAGDTGELFF. In DNA, the CDR3 is TGTGCCAGCAGTGCGGGGGACACCGGGGAGCTGTTTTTT.

This clonotype is deemed medium-sized. CDR3 loop: CATSRDETGNGYTF. The CDR3 nucleotides are TGTGCCACCAGCAGAGATGAGACAGGGAATGGCTACACCTTC. The chain combines TRBV15 with TRBJ1-2, with 7 bases aligning to TRBD1. The J segment lost 6 bases and the V segment lost 0 bases, leaving 4 bases of the junction unmatched. Germline lookup yields CDR1 LNHNV and CDR2 YYDKDF (reference sequence). The CDR3 has 14 amino acids.

This clonotype has more than one count but fewer than ten. An end of the junction does not agree with germline; a read error may underlie this. The CDR3 sequence is CASSLGGHRDF. The CDR3 DNA sequence: TGTGCCAGCAGTTTAGGGGGGCATCGAGACTTC. V and J are TRBV12-3 or TRBV12-4 and TRBJ2-4; TRBD1 is a possible D gene (6 bases). The CDR3 spans 11 residues.

The rearrangement links TRBV19 to TRBJ1-1; D remains unclear. Trimming left V 6 bases short and J 1 base short, with 15 bases between. Germline lookup yields CDR1 LNHDA and CDR2 SQIVND (reference sequence). The CDR3 sequence is 15 residues long. The CDR3 nucleotides read TGTGCCAGTAGGCCCCGGAGTGGGGAGAACACTGAAGCTTTCTTT. Its translation: CASRPRSGENTEAFF.

By frequency in the sample, this clonotype is medium-sized. V gene TRBV6-2 or TRBV6-3 combines with J gene TRBJ1-2, with D possibly being TRBD1 (5 bases). This CDR3 has 12 residues. From germline, CDR1 is MNHEY and CDR2 SVGEGT. V shed 7 bases and J shed 5 bases, with 11 bases lying between them. CDR3 protein: CASTGTGYGYTF. The CDR3, as DNA: TGTGCCAGCACGGGGACTGGATATGGCTACACCTTC.

This clonotype was seen a few times. The rearrangement joins TRBV6-4 to TRBJ2-3; no reliable D call. The V gene lost 3 bases and the J gene lost 7 bases, with 11 bases spanning the gap. This CDR3 region has 13 residues. The germline V gene encodes CDR1 MRHNA and CDR2 SNTAGT. CDR3 bases: TGTGCCAGCAGTGAAACCGCCGTAAATACGCAGTATTTT. It yields the protein CASSETAVNTQYF.

The rearrangement links TRBV14 to TRBJ1-2, with D perhaps matching TRBD1 (6 bases). The CDR3 length is 14 residues. V shed 4 bases and J shed 4 bases, with 13 bases lying between them. Germline-derived CDR1 and CDR2 are SGHDN and FVKESK. CDR3 DNA: TGTGCCAGCAGCCCAGTACAGGGTGGCTATGGCTACACCTTC. As protein: CASSPVQGGYGYTF.

The rearrangement joins TRBV19 to TRBJ1-1; D possibly corresponds to TRBD1 (5 bases). Trimming took off 5 bases at V and 1 base at J, with 20 bases between the two ends. Germline V gene lookup returns CDR1 LNHDA and CDR2 SQIVND (reference sequence). This CDR3 comprises 17 residues. The CDR3 region has the DNA TGTGCCAGTAGTCTCCCCTCAGATCCGAGGGGGAACACTGAAGCTTTCTTT. Protein product: CASSLPSDPRGNTEAFF.

The chain carries TRBV7-2 and TRBJ2-6; 7 nucleotides line up with TRBD1. Trimming took 5 bases from V and 0 from J; bases not matched to a gene: 10. This CDR3 is built from 18 residues. Looked up from germline, CDR1 is SGHTA and CDR2 is FQGNSA. The CDR3 nucleotides are TGTGCCAGCAGCCCGGTACAGGGGCAAACCTCTGGGGCCAACGTCCTGACTTTC. Encoded protein: CASSPVQGQTSGANVLTF.